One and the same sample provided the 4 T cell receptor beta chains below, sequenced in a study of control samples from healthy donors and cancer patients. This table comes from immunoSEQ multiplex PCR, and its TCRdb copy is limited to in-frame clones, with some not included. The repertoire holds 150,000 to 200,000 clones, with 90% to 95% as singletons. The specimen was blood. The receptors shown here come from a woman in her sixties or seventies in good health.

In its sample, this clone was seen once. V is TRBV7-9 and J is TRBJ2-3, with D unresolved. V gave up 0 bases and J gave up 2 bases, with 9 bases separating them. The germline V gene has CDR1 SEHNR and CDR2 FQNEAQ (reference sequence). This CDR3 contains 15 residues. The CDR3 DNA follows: TGTGCCAGCAGCTTAGCGGAGAGGTCCACAGATACGCAGTATTTT. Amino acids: CASSLAERSTDTQYF.

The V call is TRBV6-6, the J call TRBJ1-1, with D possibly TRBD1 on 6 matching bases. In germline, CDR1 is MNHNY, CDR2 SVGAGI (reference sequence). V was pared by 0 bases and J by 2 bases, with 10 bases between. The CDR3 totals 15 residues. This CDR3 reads CASSYSPGANTEAFF. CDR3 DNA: TGTGCCAGCAGTTACTCCCCAGGGGCTAACACTGAAGCTTTCTTT.

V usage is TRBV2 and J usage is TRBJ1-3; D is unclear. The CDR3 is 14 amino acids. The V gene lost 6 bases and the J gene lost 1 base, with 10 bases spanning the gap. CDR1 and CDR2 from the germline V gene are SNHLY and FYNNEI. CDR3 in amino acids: CASRNTRSGNTIYF. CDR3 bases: TGTGCCAGCAGGAACACACGATCTGGAAACACCATATATTTT.

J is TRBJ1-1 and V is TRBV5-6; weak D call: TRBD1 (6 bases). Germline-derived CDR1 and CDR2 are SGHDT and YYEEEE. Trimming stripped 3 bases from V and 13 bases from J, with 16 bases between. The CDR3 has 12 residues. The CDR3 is CASSYGPWGLFF. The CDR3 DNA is TGTGCCAGCAGCTACGGACCCTGGGGGCTTTTCTTT.